The next 14 T cell receptor beta chains were all read from a single sample in a study of T cells in Graves' hyperthyroidism and ophthalmopathy. There were TCR beta CDR3 regions amplified from RNA transcripts. The TCR CDR3 was amplified in a first-round RT-PCR using the HTBI primer set. Each CDR3 protein gets one entry after TCRdb re-called the multiplex PCR reads with MiXCR. The sample carries hundreds of thousands of distinct CDR3 sequences, roughly a third recorded once. The sequencing input was blood. These receptors were taken from a middle-aged woman with Graves' hyperthyroidism.

The chain recombines TRBV7-9 with TRBJ2-2; no definite D call. Germline V gene lookup returns CDR1 SEHNR and CDR2 FQNEAQ (reference sequence). The V end was cut by 4 bases, the J end by 4 bases, with 10 bases between. The CDR3 length is 14 residues. This CDR3 reads CASSSRLATGELFF. The CDR3 nucleotides read TGTGCCAGCAGCTCGAGACTCGCCACCGGGGAGCTGTTTTTT.

This chain connects TRBV2 to TRBJ1-5; TRBD1 matches 7 bases. CDR1 and CDR2 (germline): SNHLY, FYNNEI. This CDR3 is 14 amino acids long. Unmatched junction bases numbered 9, after V lost 6 bases and J lost 7 bases. Here the CDR3 reads CASSPQTGRQPQHF. CDR3 DNA sequence: TGTGCCAGCAGCCCCCAGACAGGGAGACAGCCCCAGCATTTT.

This clonotype was found many times. This chain uses TRBV7-2 with TRBJ1-2; 7 nucleotides match TRBD1. V gave up 4 bases and J gave up 6 bases; unmatched junction bases: 11. CDR3 length: 15 amino acids. Germline-derived CDR1 and CDR2 are SGHTA and FQGNSA. CDR3 in amino acids: CASSSLGDRVDGYTF. CDR3 in DNA: TGTGCCAGCAGCTCCCTAGGTGACAGGGTCGATGGCTACACCTTC.

The chain carries TRBV19 and TRBJ1-4; 8 nucleotides align to TRBD1. CDR1 LNHDA and CDR2 SQIVND come from the germline V gene (reference sequence). Trimming at V came to 5 bases and at J to 3 bases, leaving 8 bases not matched to a gene. This CDR3 region has 16 residues. The CDR3 loop is CASSFPGQGANEKLFF. The CDR3 DNA reads as TGTGCCAGTAGTTTCCCTGGACAGGGAGCTAATGAAAAACTGTTTTTT.

This clonotype was counted many times. This chain links TRBV10-3 with TRBJ1-3, with 7 positions matching TRBD1. V lost 7 bases and J lost 1; bases outside the gene matches: 10. CDR3 length: 16 residues. CDR1 and CDR2 (germline): ENHRY, SYGVKD. CDR3 loop: CAINTGQVTSGNTIYF. CDR3 coding DNA: TGTGCCATCAACACAGGACAGGTTACATCTGGAAACACCATATATTTT.

This clonotype came up a few times. The V and J genes are TRBV6-6 and TRBJ1-1; TRBD1 agrees at 7 bases. The CDR3 is 16 amino acids. Germline CDR1 reads MNHNY; CDR2 reads SVGAGI (reference sequence). V lost 4 bases and J lost 1; bases outside the gene matches: 9. The CDR3 sequence: CASSFPRTGSNTEAFF. CDR3 DNA sequence: TGTGCCAGCAGTTTCCCACGGACAGGATCGAACACTGAAGCTTTCTTT.

This chain links TRBV7-9 with TRBJ2-7; D gene ambiguous. The germline V gene has CDR1 SEHNR and CDR2 FQNEAQ (reference sequence). CDR3 length: 14 amino acids. V dropped 1 base and J dropped 5 bases, with 12 bases sitting between them. The CDR3 sequence is CASSLGAAGHEQYF. The DNA for the CDR3 is TGTGCCAGCAGCTTAGGGGCCGCTGGCCACGAGCAGTACTTC. The full variable domain, rest sourced from reference TRBV7-9 and TRBJ2-7, is DTGVSQNPRHKITKRGQNVTFRCDPISEHNRLYWYRQTLGQGPEFLTYFQNEAQLEKSRLLSDRFSAERPKGSFSTLEIQRTEQGDSAMYLCASSLGAAGHEQYFGPGTRLTVT.

With regard to this clonotype: At one of its ends the junction is not consistent with the germline gene, which may arise from a read error. CDR3 loop: CASSQDWAGVGGHTF. The CDR3 DNA follows: TGCGCCAGCAGCCAAGATTGGGCGGGGGTCGGTGGCCACACCTTC. The chain is built from TRBV5-1 and TRBJ1-2; D might be TRBD1 (5 bases). The CDR3 has 15 residues. CDR1 and CDR2 (germline): SGHRS, YFSETQ. Combining the CDR3 with reference TRBV5-1 and TRBJ1-2 gives the whole variable domain KAGVTQTPRYLIKTRGQQVTLSCSPISGHRSVSWYQQTPGQGLQFLFEYFSETQRNKGNFPGRFSGRQFSNSRSEMNVSTLELGDSALYLCASSQDWAGVGGHTFGSGTRLTVV.

This chain links TRBV7-6 with TRBJ1-6; D gene ambiguous. CDR3 length: 13 residues. CDR1 is SGHVS and CDR2 is FNYEAQ in the germline V gene. Between the trimmed V and J ends, which lost 5 bases and 7 bases, there was a span of 9 bases. The CDR3 nucleotides read TGTGCCAGCAGCCACGGAACCAATTCACCCCTCCACTTT. This encodes CASSHGTNSPLHF.

This clonotype was observed a handful of times. The chain recombines TRBV5-4 with TRBJ2-7, with a tentative D call TRBD1 (6 bases). The germline V gene has CDR1 SGHNT and CDR2 YYREEE (reference sequence). Trimming took off 3 bases at V and 2 bases at J, with 12 bases between the two ends. CDR3 length: 14 amino acids. The CDR3 reads CASSWGAGAYEQYF. CDR3 sequence (DNA): TGTGCCAGCAGCTGGGGAGCAGGGGCCTACGAGCAGTACTTC.

This clonotype was seen many times. Its ends do not fully match the called genes, so a read error is possible. DNA of the CDR3: TGTGCCAGCAGTTCCGGGACACCGAACTATGGCTACACCTTC. Translated: CASSSGTPNYGYTF. This chain links TRBV5-1 with TRBJ1-2; a weak D match, TRBD1 (6 bases). The CDR3 covers 14 residues. Germline lookup yields CDR1 SGHRS and CDR2 YFSETQ.

Note on this clonotype: This may stem from a read error, because a much larger clone lies one nucleotide away. The genes are TRBV2 and TRBJ1-6; D is unresolved. Germline V gives CDR1 SNHLY, CDR2 FYNNEI. Deletions cut 8 bases from V and 7 bases from J, with 6 bases between. The CDR3 is 11 amino acids. The CDR3 reads CASEWNSPLHF. DNA of the CDR3: TGTGCCAGCGAGTGGAATTCACCCCTCCACTTT.

The chain links TRBV10-1 to TRBJ2-7, with TRBD1 matching 9 bases. V trimming: 3 bases; J trimming: 4 bases; junction bases outside the gene matches: 7. This CDR3 is 15 amino acids long. Germline CDR1 WNHNN, CDR2 SYGVQD (reference sequence). The CDR3 nucleotides read TGCGCCAGCAGTGATCCAGGGACAGGGCGGTACGAGCAGTACTTC. Translated: CASSDPGTGRYEQYF.

This clonotype has a handful of counts. The chain joins TRBV5-4 to TRBJ2-7, with 12 nucleotides matching TRBD2. The ends lost 2 bases at V and 7 bases at J; junction bases unmatched: 7. CDR3 length equals 15 residues. Germline lookup yields CDR1 SGHNT and CDR2 YYREEE (reference sequence). As DNA, the CDR3 is TGTGCCAGCAGCTTCCGGACTAGCGGGATGGGAGAGCAGTACTTC. It encodes CASSFRTSGMGEQYF.